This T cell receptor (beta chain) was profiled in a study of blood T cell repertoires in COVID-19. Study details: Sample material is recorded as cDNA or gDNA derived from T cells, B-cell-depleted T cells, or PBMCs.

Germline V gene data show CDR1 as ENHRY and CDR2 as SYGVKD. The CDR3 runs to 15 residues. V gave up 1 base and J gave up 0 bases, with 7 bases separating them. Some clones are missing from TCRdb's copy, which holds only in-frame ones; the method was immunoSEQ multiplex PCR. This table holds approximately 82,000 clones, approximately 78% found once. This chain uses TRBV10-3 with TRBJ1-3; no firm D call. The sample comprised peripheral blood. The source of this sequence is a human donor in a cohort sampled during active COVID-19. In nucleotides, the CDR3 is TGTGCCATCAGTGAGTTGTTAAACTCTGGAAACACCATATATTTT. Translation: CAISELLNSGNTIYF.